A selection of T cell receptor beta chains follows, all from one sample in a study of T cell responses to AZD1222 COVID-19 vaccine. Sequencing was performed with immunoSEQ multiplex PCR; in TCRdb, only in-frame clones are kept and a portion is missing. This sample has roughly 80,000 clones, with 80% to 95% found just once. The sequencing used peripheral blood, collected on day 0 of MenACWY control vaccination. All receptors derive from an adult in good health. Each CDR3 is given with its conserved first and last residue. The D gene is left open where the match is weak. Clone size is shown for a subset of rows, as once, few, many or a class of expanded clone.

j_gene | d_gene | abundance | v_gene | CDR3nt | CDR3aa
TRBJ1-5 | . | . | TRBV12-3/TRBV12-4 | TGTGCCAGCAGTTCCGCGCCGGATCAGCCCCAGCATTTT | CASSSAPDQPQHF
TRBJ1-2 | TRBD1 | . | TRBV5-1 | TGCGCCAGCAGCTCCGGGGGGACAGGGTATGGCTACACCTTC | CASSSGGTGYGYTF
TRBJ2-5 | . | few | TRBV7-2 | TGTGCCAGCAGCTTGACGTCGGTTCAAGAGACCCAGTACTTC | CASSLTSVQETQYF
TRBJ1-5 | . | . | TRBV4-1 | TGCGCCAGCAGCCATGCTAGCAGGACCTTTAGCAATCAGCCCCAGCATTTT | CASSHASRTFSNQPQHF
TRBJ2-5 | TRBD2 | . | TRBV29-1 | TGCAGCGTGGAGGGACTAGCGGGGCTTCCCCAGTACTTC | CSVEGLAGLPQYF
TRBJ2-3 | . | . | TRBV7-9 | TGTGCCAGCACGGGAGCAGTAGATACGCAGTATTTT | CASTGAVDTQYF
TRBJ2-7 | . | . | TRBV24-1 | TGTGCCAACCGGTGGACCTACGAGCAGTACTTC | CANRWTYEQYF
TRBJ1-1 | . | . | TRBV29-1 | TGCAGCGTTGTCGGGAGCGACACTGAAGCTTTCTTT | CSVVGSDTEAFF
TRBJ1-2 | . | . | TRBV2 | TGTGCCACTTGGGGGACTGGAAACTATGGCTACACCTTC | CATWGTGNYGYTF
TRBJ2-1 | . | . | TRBV4-2 | TGTGCCAGCAGCCGTGGGTCAGGAGTAGGGGATGAGCAGTTCTTC | CASSRGSGVGDEQFF
TRBJ2-2 | . | . | TRBV12-3/TRBV12-4 | TGTGCCAGCAGTTCGGGTTGGACCGGGGAGCTGTTTTTT | CASSSGWTGELFF
TRBJ1-2 | . | . | TRBV5-4 | TGTGCCAGCAGCTCACCCAGCGGGGGGCTGAATGGCTACACCTTC | CASSSPSGGLNGYTF
TRBJ2-7 | TRBD2 | . | TRBV5-6 | TGTGCCAGCAGCTCGAGGAGCGGGAACGAGCAGTACTTC | CASSSRSGNEQYF
TRBJ2-2 | . | once | TRBV2 | TGTGCCAGCAGTTTCGGGGGGAACACCGGGGAGCTGTTTTTT | CASSFGGNTGELFF
TRBJ1-4 | . | . | TRBV4-1 | TGCGCCAGCAGCCAAGATGGTGAAAAACTGTTTTTT | CASSQDGEKLFF
TRBJ1-5 | TRBD1 | . | TRBV3-1/TRBV3-2 | TGTGCCAGCAGCCTCGGGACAGGGGTTCAGCCCCAGCATTTT | CASSLGTGVQPQHF
TRBJ1-2 | . | . | TRBV6-5 | TGTGCCAGCACCCCCAAATTGGAGTATGGCTACACCTTC | CASTPKLEYGYTF
TRBJ1-3 | . | once | TRBV18 | TGTGCCAGCTCACCAACCACAGGCCCTGGAAACACCATATATTTT | CASSPTTGPGNTIYF
TRBJ2-3 | TRBD2 | . | TRBV5-4 | TGTGCCAGCAGCCTACAGCGGGACTCAGATACGCAGTATTTT | CASSLQRDSDTQYF